This T cell receptor beta chain was sequenced during a study of cytomegalovirus exposure and HLA in healthy donors. The germline V gene encodes CDR1 SGHRS and CDR2 YFSETQ. The V and J ends lost 3 bases and 1 base, in that order; junction bases with no gene match: 11. This CDR3 spans 18 amino acids. Method: immunoSEQ multiplex PCR; TCRdb's copy keeps in-frame clones and lacks some. This table has some 190,000 clones, roughly 86% appearing once. Concerning this clone itself: No antigen is known for it.

General observations from the study: Associated with cytomegalovirus, according to the listing, were 150 to 200 TCR beta chains. The finding came from a later analysis; first-cohort TCR clusters tended to co-occur in the roughly 120 validation repertoires.

Sequencing was carried out using PBMCs. The chain recombines TRBV5-1 with TRBJ2-2; 8 bases map to TRBD1. The TCR was taken from a woman between 18 and 29 years old in good health and CMV-seronegative. The CDR3 sequence is CASSYLLAGQGNTGELFF. The DNA for the CDR3 is TGCGCCAGCAGCTATCTGCTTGCCGGACAGGGGAACACCGGGGAGCTGTTTTTT.